This TCR beta chain was captured in a study of beta chain features in type 1 diabetes. Points from the study as a whole: All four CD4+ subsets from Type 1 diabetes patients carried moderately but significantly shorter TCRB CDR3s.

This clone has a handful of counts. What it binds is not known. Every isolated RNA sample was fully reverse transcribed, so sequencing captured expressed TCRB transcripts. Only in-frame clones appear in the TCRdb table, and some are missing; sequencing was by immunoSEQ multiplex PCR. The repertoire holds around 690,000 clones, with around 12% as singletons. CDR1 and CDR2 (germline): SGDLS, YYNGEE. The CDR3 spans 14 residues. V dropped 0 bases and J dropped 5 bases, with 9 bases sitting between them. This clonotype originated in a young man with type 1 diabetes. The rearrangement joins TRBV9 to TRBJ1-5; weak D call: TRBD1 (5 bases). Input material: naive CD4+ T cells from blood. The CDR3 loop reads CASSVEAGDQPQHF. CDR3 coding DNA: TGTGCCAGCAGCGTAGAAGCGGGGGATCAGCCCCAGCATTTT.